Listed here are 14 T cell receptor beta chains from one sample, sequenced in a study of cytomegalovirus exposure and HLA in healthy donors. PCR employed 60 Vbeta and 13 Jbeta primers. Sequenced by immunoSEQ multiplex PCR; TCRdb stores in-frame clones only, minus some. This sample has about 160,000 clones, with roughly 79% found just once. The sample taken for sequencing was PBMCs. These receptor sequences come from a woman aged 50 to 65 in good health and CMV-seropositive.

This clone occurred once. J is TRBJ2-1 and V is TRBV5-6, with 12 bases that match TRBD2. Germline values: CDR1 SGHDT, CDR2 YYEEEE. J lost 8 bases, V lost 2 bases, and 5 bases had no gene match. The CDR3 has 15 residues. In DNA form, the CDR3 reads TGTGCCAGCAGCTTTACGACTAGCGGGAGTTATGAGCAGTTCTTC. It translates to CASSFTTSGSYEQFF.

The sample holds a few counts of this clone. The chain links TRBV28 to TRBJ2-3; 9 bases align to TRBD2. The CDR3 runs to 16 residues. Looked up from germline, CDR1 is MDHEN and CDR2 is SYDVKM. J gave up 3 bases and V 4 bases, and 8 bases lay outside the gene matches. The CDR3 protein is CASSSRAGGLTDTQYF. CDR3 nucleotide sequence: TGTGCCAGCAGTTCCCGAGCGGGGGGACTGACAGATACGCAGTATTTT.

CDR3 protein: CASSPHRWAGGQDEQFF. CDR3 DNA sequence: TGTGCCAGCAGCCCCCACCGCTGGGCGGGGGGGCAGGATGAGCAGTTCTTC. V is TRBV7-8 and J is TRBJ2-1; 9 bases line up with TRBD2. V lost 5 bases, J lost 8 bases, and 16 bases stayed unmatched. Germline V gene data show CDR1 as SGHVS and CDR2 as FQNEAQ. The CDR3 loop spans 17 amino acids. Full variable domain (remainder filled in from reference TRBV7-8 and TRBJ2-1): GAGVSQSPRYKVAKRGQDVALRCDPISGHVSLFWYQQALGQGPEFLTYFQNEAQLDKSGLPSDRFFAERPEGSVSTLKIQRTQQEDSAVYLCASSPHRWAGGQDEQFFGPGTRLTVL.

The CDR3 spells CASSYSWGQGSHGYTF. The CDR3 DNA reads TGTGCCAGCAGTTACTCCTGGGGGCAGGGATCCCATGGCTACACCTTC. The rearrangement links TRBV6-5 to TRBJ1-2, with TRBD1 as a possible D gene (6 bases). Germline CDR1 is MNHEY and CDR2 is SVGAGI. The V end was cut by 0 bases, the J end by 6 bases, with 17 bases between. The CDR3 spans 16 residues.

This clone showed up just a few times. At one end, the junction sequence differs from germline, possibly due to a read error. This chain uses TRBV7-7 with TRBJ1-2; the match to TRBD1 covers 8 bases. CDR1 SSHAT and CDR2 FNYEAQ come from the germline V gene (reference sequence). CDR3 length equals 14 residues. For the CDR3, the DNA is TGTGCTAGCAGTCCTCCGGTTCCTCAGGGGGCCTACACCTTC. It is translated as CASSPPVPQGAYTF.

This clone was seen more than once but under ten times. V usage is TRBV19 and J usage is TRBJ1-1; D possibly corresponds to TRBD1 (5 bases). The CDR3 consists of 12 residues. The germline V gene has CDR1 LNHDA and CDR2 SQIVND (reference sequence). The germline V and J ends were trimmed by 9 bases and 1 base, with 9 bases remaining between them. CDR3 nucleotides: TGTGCCAGCACGACAGAGAACACTGAAGCTTTCTTT. This sequence encodes CASTTENTEAFF.

The gene calls are TRBV30 and TRBJ1-1, with unresolved D. Between the trimmed V and J ends, which lost 5 bases and 0 bases, there was a span of 4 bases. The CDR3 sequence is 11 residues long. The germline V gene has CDR1 GTSNPN and CDR2 SVGIG (reference sequence). DNA of the CDR3: TGTGCCTGGCAGTTGAACACTGAAGCTTTCTTT. It codes for CAWQLNTEAFF.

The J gene is TRBJ2-2, the V gene TRBV18; 7 nucleotides agree with TRBD1. Trimming removed 6 bases from V and 2 bases from J; junction bases left unmatched: 6. The CDR3 is made up of 15 amino acids. Germline CDR1 is KGHSH and CDR2 is LQKENI. CDR3: CASSPDRSNTGELFF. CDR3 coding DNA: TGTGCCAGCTCCCCGGACAGGAGCAACACCGGGGAGCTGTTTTTT. The whole variable domain, filled in from reference TRBV18 and TRBJ2-2, reads NAGVMQNPRHLVRRRGQEARLRCSPMKGHSHVYWYRQLPEEGLKFMVYLQKENIIDESGMPKERFSAEFPKEGPSILRIQQVVRGDSAAYFCASSPDRSNTGELFFGEGSRLTVL.

About this clone itself: The same CDR3 arises from other DNA sequences in this sample as well. The chain employs TRBV21-1 and TRBJ1-1; the DNA was not used to check the table's D call, TRBD1. TRBV21-1 is termed a pseudogene. CDR3 length: 14 residues. CDR3 residues: CASSKGHLNTEAFF. Written as DNA, the CDR3 is TGTGCCAGTAGCAAAGGACACCTGAACACTGAAGCTTTCTTT.

V usage is TRBV14 and J usage is TRBJ2-1, with 8 bases matching TRBD2. In germline, CDR1 is SGHDN, CDR2 FVKESK. This CDR3 is 13 amino acids long. Trimming removed 5 bases from V and 9 bases from J; junction bases left unmatched: 6. CDR3 region: CASSERLASEQFF. The CDR3 region has the DNA TGTGCCAGCAGCGAGCGACTAGCGAGTGAGCAGTTCTTC.

CDR3 nucleotides: TGCGCCAGCAGCCCTGGACTAGCGGCTAGCACAGATACGCAGTATTTT. Translated: CASSPGLAASTDTQYF. The V gene is TRBV5-1, the J gene TRBJ2-3; 10 nucleotides agree with TRBD2. CDR1 is SGHRS, CDR2 YFSETQ, per germline. Trimming took 4 bases from V and 0 from J; bases not matched to a gene: 5. The CDR3 covers 16 residues.

The V call is TRBV2, the J call TRBJ1-6, with D possibly being TRBD1 (5 bases). The CDR3 is 13 amino acids. Trimming took off 8 bases at V and 7 bases at J, with 12 bases between the two ends. Germline CDR1 reads SNHLY; CDR2 reads FYNNEI. CDR3 region: CASLAGLNSPLHF. CDR3 nucleotides: TGTGCCAGCTTGGCAGGGCTGAATTCACCCCTCCACTTT.

V usage is TRBV7-9 and J usage is TRBJ1-2, with 7 bases matching TRBD1. Per the germline V gene, CDR1 is SEHNR and CDR2 is FQNEAQ (reference sequence). The CDR3 sequence is 15 residues long. V lost 2 bases to trimming and J lost 8 bases; unmatched junction nucleotides: 11. The CDR3 DNA sequence: TGTGCCAGCAGCTTACCCGCGGGACAGTCGACGGGCTACACCTTC. Encoded protein: CASSLPAGQSTGYTF.

The V call is TRBV18, the J call TRBJ2-7; the match to TRBD2 covers 9 bases. Germline lookup yields CDR1 KGHSH and CDR2 LQKENI. V lost 3 bases, J lost 5 bases, and 8 bases stayed unmatched. The CDR3 covers 15 residues. CDR3 residues: CASSPDLAGEHEQYF. The CDR3 DNA reads as TGTGCCAGCTCACCGGACTTAGCGGGAGAACACGAGCAGTACTTC.